Here is one T cell receptor (beta chain) with its context. Its antigen is not yet known. No base quality information exists; no much larger clone differs at one position. After removal of 3 bases from V and 3 bases from J, the junction retains 7 bases not matched to a gene. The germline V gene encodes CDR1 SGHNT and CDR2 YENEEA. The CDR3, from cysteine to phenylalanine, totals 16 residues. Only CDR3 DNA is held: 48 bases, read in frame from base 1. The sample belongs to a study of T cell responses to AZD1222 COVID-19 vaccine (dated by TCRdb to about 2021). For context, the study as a whole: TCR sequencing covered more than 230 trial participants: 200 to 220 given two doses of AZD1222 and 26 given two doses of MenACWY control vaccine. Trial participants were enrolled by age into subgroups of 18-55, 56-69 and 70-plus years, and 148, 28 and 57 TCR-sequenced participants, respectively, were included in these subgroups. The investigation overall reported the following: Only five to seven AZD1222 recipients were SARS-CoV-2 seropositive at baseline, limiting conclusions about previously exposed vaccinees. Because no samples from the day 14 peak response were available, repertoires could be characterized only after the peak T cell response. Most participants were white British and females outnumbered males, and the authors suggested that clonal diversity may have been underestimated. A significant rise in spike-specific TCR breadth and depth was observed after two AZD1222 doses relative to day 0 and relative to MenACWY recipients. In the small 56-69-year group, the increase in depth fell short of significance, most likely because of low power. Reportedly, almost half of the unique spike-specific TCRs recognized epitopes lying outside the regions that are mutated in the B.1.351 and B.1.1.7 variants. CD4 TCRs associated with the vaccine covered the entire spike protein, and the dominant responses were in regions 160-218 and 743-854.

The CDR3 regions of human TCRbeta chains were subjected to immunosequencing. As for the authors' bioinformatics: Repertoire TCRs were matched against a reference library of SARS-CoV-2-specific TCRs generated with the MIRA antigen-specificity platform. Breadth was defined as the fraction of unique TCRs that were SARS-CoV-2-associated, and depth was defined as the fraction of total T cells that were SARS-CoV-2-associated. Using the MIRA data, each spike-specific TCR was assigned both to the spike region to which the TCR was reactive and to a CD4 or CD8 class. Log10-transformed breadth and depth values were compared by one-way ANOVA with Sidak's multiple comparisons tests. TCRdb provides this immuneACCESS table in a form limited to in-frame rearrangements. Some clones are lacking; in checked studies, under half of them reflect an unresolved V gene, and why the rest are absent is not known. Clonal size and the V and J genes are those of that table, whereas D and trimming came from the DNA. Across this sample there are approximately 98,000 clones, with around nine tenths seen only once. The ten largest clones take up 3% to 3.5% of the sample.

Explained via the paper, the time point label denotes: baseline before first vaccination. The sample's treatment or condition label is to be understood as: meningococcal conjugate vaccine given as trial control. Vaccinee samples came from UK trials COV001 and COV002, including a single-blind randomized controlled phase 2/3 trial of AZD1222 (ChAdOx1 nCoV-19) in healthy adults. Trial participant PBMC samples were collected at day 0 and day 28 after the second dose for TCRbeta chain sequencing. This TCR derives from an adult in good health. The specimen comprised peripheral blood, sampled on day 0 of MenACWY control vaccination. The chain is assembled from TRBV11-3 and TRBJ2-1; 8 central nucleotides agree with TRBD1. The CDR3 in this case is CASSLSTGEIYNEQFF. The base sequence is TGTGCCAGCAGCTTGTCGACAGGGGAGATCTACAATGAGCAGTTCTTC.